Presented here are 24 T cell receptor beta chains from one specimen sequenced in a study of T cell responses to AZD1222 COVID-19 vaccine (dated by TCRdb to the early 2020s). Libraries were made using the immunoSEQ multiplex PCR assay. TCRdb mirrors the immuneACCESS table, restricted to in-frame sequences. Some clones are absent from its copies; in checked studies, under half trace to an unresolved V gene, and the reason for the others is unknown. The sample table contains more than 150,000 clones; only one count was recorded for about 90% of them. The top ten clonotypes cover more than 0.4% of the sample. Sample time point, as interpreted from the label and publication: baseline before first vaccination. The input for sequencing was peripheral blood, taken on day 0 of AZD1222 vaccination. Receptor source: an adult in good health.

The gene calls are TRBV7-6 and TRBJ2-5, with 9 bases matching TRBD1. The junction had 9 bases not matched to a gene; V was cut back by 8 bases and J by 5 bases. The length of the CDR3 is 14 residues. The germline V gene has CDR1 SGHVS and CDR2 FNYEAQ. CDR3 region: CASRSDRGRETQYF. The CDR3 region has the DNA TGTGCCAGCCGGTCAGACAGGGGGAGGGAGACCCAGTACTTC. The variable domain in full, with the rest retrieved from reference TRBV7-6 and TRBJ2-5, is GAGVSQSPRYKVTKRGQDVALRCDPISGHVSLYWYRQALGQGPEFLTYFNYEAQQDKSGLPNDRFSAERPEGSISTLTIQRTEQRDSAMYRCASRSDRGRETQYFGPGTRLLVL.

This clone was counted a single time. The gene calls are TRBV13 and TRBJ1-5; D is unresolved. CDR3 size: 16 residues. V lost 2 bases to trimming and J lost 2 bases, with 13 bases between them. CDR1 PRHDT and CDR2 FYEKMQ come from the germline V gene (reference sequence). The CDR3 spells CASSLSHGMRNQPQHF. CDR3 coding DNA: TGTGCCAGCAGCTTATCGCACGGCATGCGCAATCAGCCCCAGCATTTT.

The V and J genes are TRBV5-1 and TRBJ2-7; the match to TRBD2 covers 10 bases. This CDR3 is 16 amino acids long. The junction had 7 bases not matched to a gene; V was cut back by 0 bases and J by 4 bases. CDR1 and CDR2 (germline): SGHRS, YFSETQ. The CDR3 region has the DNA TGCGCCAGCAGCTTGGGTAGCGGGGGGCCGGAATACGAGCAGTACTTC. Translation: CASSLGSGGPEYEQYF.

The chain links TRBV11-3 to TRBJ2-2, with 7 bases fitting TRBD1. Germline loops: CDR1 SGHNT, CDR2 YENEEA. The CDR3 extends over 16 amino acids. Germline trimming cut 5 bases from V and 1 base from J; bases unmatched to any gene: 7. CDR3: CASSIRTGRNTGELFF. CDR3 nucleotide sequence: TGTGCCAGCAGCATCCGGACAGGAAGGAACACCGGGGAGCTGTTTTTT. Based on the CDR3 plus reference TRBV11-3 and TRBJ2-2, the full variable domain is EAGVVQSPRYKIIEKKQPVAFWCNPISGHNTLYWYLQNLGQGPELLIRYENEEAVDDSQLPKDRFSAERLKGVDSTLKIQPAELGDSAVYLCASSIRTGRNTGELFFGEGSRLTVL.

The count of this clone is one. V and J are TRBV7-9 and TRBJ1-2; D gene unclear. Germline V lookup: CDR1 SEHNR, CDR2 FQNEAQ (reference sequence). V gave up 7 bases and J gave up 1 base, with 10 bases separating them. The CDR3 runs 13 residues. In nucleotides, the CDR3 is TGTGCCAGCACCGGACCGAATAACTATGGCTACACCTTC. Protein product: CASTGPNNYGYTF.

The CDR3 reads CASSLEEDYTF. CDR3 sequence (DNA): TGTGCCAGCAGTTTGGAAGAGGACTACACCTTC. The V and J genes are TRBV27 and TRBJ1-2; D is undetermined. Trimming took off 3 bases at V and 10 bases at J, with 9 bases between the two ends. The length of the CDR3 is 11 residues. Germline assignment: CDR1 MNHEY and CDR2 SMNVEV (reference sequence).

The rearrangement uses TRBV4-1 and TRBJ2-5; 14 positions match TRBD2. The CDR3 length is 16 residues. CDR1 is MGHRA, CDR2 YSYEKL, per germline. V was pared by 6 bases and J by 1 base, with 4 bases of the junction left unmatched. In DNA, the CDR3 is TGCGCCAGCAGAGGACTAGCGGGAGGTGTCCAAGAGACCCAGTACTTC. Translated: CASRGLAGGVQETQYF.

In nucleotides, the CDR3 is TGTGCCAGCAGCTTGGGAGGTAGAGGGGAGGGGTCCTACAATGAGCAGTTCTTC. Translating gives CASSLGGRGEGSYNEQFF. This sequence joins TRBV5-4 and TRBJ2-1; 7 nucleotides line up with TRBD2. The CDR3 has 18 residues. Trimming took 0 bases from V and 1 from J; bases not matched to a gene: 10. Germline assignment: CDR1 SGHNT and CDR2 YYREEE (reference sequence).

The CDR3 DNA reads as TGCAGCGTTGAGGCTGGACAGAAACTGTTTTTT. Residues: CSVEAGQKLFF. The rearrangement uses TRBV29-1 and TRBJ1-4, with D possibly being TRBD1 (6 bases). CDR3 length: 11 amino acids. V lost 3 bases and J lost 11, with 10 bases in between. The germline CDR1 and CDR2 sequences are SQVTM and ANQGSEA.

CDR3 nucleotides: TGCGCCAGCACGATACCCCGTGGGGCCAACGTCCTGACTTTC. Protein: CASTIPRGANVLTF. The chain couples TRBV10-1 to TRBJ2-6; D gene uncertain. Between the trimmed V and J ends, which lost 7 bases and 3 bases, there was a span of 10 bases. The CDR3 runs to 14 residues. The V gene's germline CDR1 is WNHNN and CDR2 SYGVQD (reference sequence).

This sequence joins TRBV4-3 and TRBJ2-7; D is unresolved. The CDR3 extends over 11 amino acids. Trimming took 3 bases from V and 10 from J, leaving 10 bases between them. The germline gives CDR1 LGHNA, CDR2 YSLEER. The CDR3 nucleotides are TGCGCCAGCAGCCAGCGACGGCCTCAGTACTTC. Protein product: CASSQRRPQYF.

The chain joins TRBV27 to TRBJ2-5; D remains unclear. This CDR3 spans 14 amino acids. V was pared by 5 bases and J by 2 bases, with 12 bases between. Germline CDR1 is MNHEY and CDR2 is SMNVEV (reference sequence). CDR3 coding DNA: TGTGCCAGCAGTCCCTCCTTGAGGCAAGAGACCCAGTACTTC. It is translated as CASSPSLRQETQYF.

This rearrangement joins TRBV25-1 to TRBJ2-6; D is ambiguous. Deletions cut 2 bases from V and 0 bases from J, with 5 bases between. CDR3 size: 15 residues. Germline CDR1 reads MGHDK; CDR2 reads SYGVNS. DNA of the CDR3: TGTGCCAGCAGTGAAATTGCCTCTGGGGCCAACGTCCTGACTTTC. It encodes CASSEIASGANVLTF. Full variable domain (rest looked up from reference TRBV25-1 and TRBJ2-6): EADIYQTPRYLVIGTGKKITLECSQTMGHDKMYWYQQDPGMELHLIHYSYGVNSTEKGDLSSESTVSRIRTEHFPLTLESARPSHTSQYLCASSEIASGANVLTFGAGSRLTVL.

The V gene is TRBV11-2, the J gene TRBJ2-2; no clear D. The CDR3 length is 13 residues. Germline V gives CDR1 SGHAT, CDR2 FQNNGV. Trimming left V 7 bases short and J 8 bases short, with 14 bases between. In DNA, the CDR3 is TGTGCCAGCATCCCTCTCCAGCGAGGGGAGCTGTTTTTT. Translation gives CASIPLQRGELFF.

The chain has TRBV10-3 and TRBJ1-3, with no clear D. CDR1 is ENHRY and CDR2 is SYGVKD in the germline V gene. The CDR3 has 17 residues. Between the trimmed V and J ends, which lost 1 base and 0 bases, there was a span of 13 bases. The CDR3 is CAISEYGVGSSGNTIYF. The CDR3 region has the DNA TGTGCCATCAGTGAGTACGGAGTCGGGAGCTCTGGAAACACCATATATTTT.

The CDR3: CASSIGLAGGYGNGELFF. CDR3 DNA sequence: TGTGCCAGCAGCATCGGACTAGCGGGAGGGTACGGCAACGGGGAGCTGTTTTTT. The chain links TRBV7-9 to TRBJ2-2, with TRBD2 identical over 15 bases. This CDR3 spans 18 amino acids. From germline, CDR1 is SEHNR and CDR2 FQNEAQ (reference sequence). V shed 5 bases, J shed 7 bases, and the junction held 11 bases outside the gene matches.

The V and J genes are TRBV5-1 and TRBJ1-1; D is perhaps TRBD1 (5 bases). Germline assignment: CDR1 SGHRS and CDR2 YFSETQ. CDR3 length equals 13 residues. V gave up 4 bases and J gave up 8 bases, with 15 bases separating them. The CDR3 DNA follows: TGCGCCAGCAGCCGGATGGAGGGGCGGGAAGCTTTCTTT. It is translated as CASSRMEGREAFF.

The V call is TRBV4-3, the J call TRBJ2-7; tentative D call: TRBD1 (6 bases). The germline V gene has CDR1 LGHNA and CDR2 YSLEER. The CDR3 is made up of 13 amino acids. V was clipped by 4 bases and J by 4 bases, with 11 bases between them. CDR3 residues: CASSLGTIYEQYF. The CDR3 DNA follows: TGCGCCAGCAGCCTTGGGACAATTTACGAGCAGTACTTC.

Regarding this clone: Other DNA sequences in this specimen translate into the identical CDR3. The V and J genes are TRBV5-4 and TRBJ2-5; no firm D call. This CDR3 is 12 amino acids long. Per germline, CDR1 SGHNT and CDR2 YYREEE (reference sequence). V gave up 0 bases and J gave up 5 bases, with 5 bases separating them. The CDR3 sequence is CASSLAGETQYF. The CDR3 nucleotides are TGTGCCAGCAGCTTGGCGGGTGAGACCCAGTACTTC.

V usage is TRBV18 and J usage is TRBJ1-1; D uncertain. There are 13 residues in the CDR3. Per germline, CDR1 KGHSH and CDR2 LQKENI. V gave up 3 bases and J gave up 5 bases, with 10 bases separating them. CDR3: CASSPSVGTEAFF. CDR3 coding DNA: TGTGCCAGCTCACCGTCGGTGGGGACTGAAGCTTTCTTT.

The V gene is TRBV21-1, the J gene TRBJ2-7; the table names TRBD2, a call not compared with the DNA. TRBV21-1 is noted as a pseudogene. The CDR3 has 17 amino acids. The CDR3 region is CASSKERLAVGVDEQYF. DNA for the CDR3: TGTGCCAGCAGCAAAGAAAGGCTAGCGGTGGGTGTGGACGAGCAGTACTTC.

The chain joins TRBV2 to TRBJ2-1, with D perhaps TRBD1 or TRBD2 (7 bases each). V was clipped by 4 bases and J by 1 base, with 11 bases between them. This CDR3 has 15 residues. Per germline, CDR1 SNHLY and CDR2 FYNNEI. CDR3 coding DNA: TGTGCCAGCAGTGGACAGGGAGGGTCCTACAATGAGCAGTTCTTC. It translates to CASSGQGGSYNEQFF.

The chain's CDR3 is CASSVDLSSYNEQFF. CDR3 bases: TGTGCCAGCAGCGTAGATCTGAGCTCCTACAATGAGCAGTTCTTC. V and J are TRBV9 and TRBJ2-1; D gene uncertain. Trimming stripped 0 bases from V and 0 bases from J, with 7 bases between. CDR3 length equals 15 residues. Germline values: CDR1 SGDLS, CDR2 YYNGEE.

The rearrangement joins TRBV5-8 to TRBJ2-7; 7 bases are shared with TRBD2. The J segment lost 0 bases and the V segment lost 7 bases, leaving 7 bases of the junction unmatched. CDR1 and CDR2 (germline): SGHTS, YDEGEE. This CDR3 comprises 14 residues. The CDR3 reads CASDVTSFSYEQYF. CDR3 nucleotide sequence: TGTGCCAGCGACGTGACTAGCTTCTCCTACGAGCAGTACTTC.